The rows below give T cell receptor beta chains drawn from one sample of a study of shared clonotypes between healthy human individuals. Using immunoSEQ multiplex PCR, the repertoire was profiled, and TCRdb retains in-frame clones only, with some absent. The table records almost 700,000 clones, about 91% of them present only once. Sequenced: naive CD8+ T cells sorted from blood. The receptors come from a man under 40 in good health. Each CDR3 is given with its conserved first and last residue. The D gene is left open where the match is weak. Clone size is given for some rows only: seen once, a few or many times, or a class if the clone is expanded.

>.|TRBV6-1|TRBJ2-1|.
TGTGCCAGCAGAGTTTATAGAGATTCCTACAATGAGCAGTTCTTC
CASRVYRDSYNEQFF
>.|TRBV7-9|TRBJ1-4|.
TGTGCCAGCAGCGCCGAAAAACTGTTTTTT
CASSAEKLFF
>TRBD1|TRBV11-2|TRBJ1-2|.
TGTGCCAGCAGCACAGACAGGGGCAGCTATGGCTACACCTTC
CASSTDRGSYGYTF
>.|TRBV13|TRBJ2-5|few
TGTGCCAGCAGCGATACTGACTCGGACAGCCAAGAGACCCAGTACTTC
CASSDTDSDSQETQYF
>.|TRBV7-9|TRBJ1-1|.
TGTGCCAGCAGCGAGGAGAACACTGAAGCTTTCTTT
CASSEENTEAFF
>TRBD2|TRBV28|TRBJ2-7|.
TGTGCCAGCAGTGCCCGGGCCATAGGACTAGCGGGACACGAGCAGTACTTC
CASSARAIGLAGHEQYF
>.|TRBV27|TRBJ2-2|.
TGTGCCAGCAGTTCATCTTTTCGTGTAGGCTCCGGGGAGCTGTTTTTT
CASSSSFRVGSGELFF
>.|TRBV18|TRBJ2-3|once
TGTGCCAGCTCTTCGACAGCCGTCACAGATACGCAGTATTTT
CASSSTAVTDTQYF
>TRBD1|TRBV19|TRBJ1-5|.
TGTGCCAGTAGTACCGTCGGACAGGGTCTTCAGCCCCAGCATTTT
CASSTVGQGLQPQHF
>.|TRBV5-4|TRBJ1-2|.
TGTGCCAGCAGCTTGTTGGGTCAGGGGCATGGCTACACCTTC
CASSLLGQGHGYTF
>TRBD1|TRBV25-1|TRBJ1-5|.
TGTGCCAGCAGTGGACAGGGGGTGGATCAGCCCCAGCATTTT
CASSGQGVDQPQHF
>TRBD1|TRBV7-9|TRBJ2-1|.
TGTGCCAGCAGCTTAGTGAGTAGGACAGGGCCCTACAATGAGCAGTTCTTC
CASSLVSRTGPYNEQFF
>TRBD2|TRBV11-2|TRBJ2-7|once
TGTGCCAGCAGCTTAGGGCTAGCGGGAGTCCACGAGCAGTACTTC
CASSLGLAGVHEQYF
>TRBD1|TRBV10-2|TRBJ2-1|.
TGCGCCAGCAGGGGGCGGGACAGGGGGGCTGAGCAGTTCTTC
CASRGRDRGAEQFF
>TRBD1|TRBV5-1|TRBJ1-4|.
TGCGCCAGCAGCTTGGGGGACAGGGCTGTCGAAAAACTGTTTTTT
CASSLGDRAVEKLFF
>TRBD1|TRBV15|TRBJ1-5|.
TGTGCCACCAGCAGAGATCGGGACAGGGACAATCAGCCCCAGCATTTT
CATSRDRDRDNQPQHF
>TRBD2|TRBV11-2|TRBJ2-7|.
TGTGCCAGCAATTGGAGGACGGGGGGGCGGCCCGAGCAGTACTTC
CASNWRTGGRPEQYF
>.|TRBV9|TRBJ1-2|.
TGTGCCAGCAGCGTTTCACATGGTGGTGCAGGCGCGTATGGCTACACCTTC
CASSVSHGGAGAYGYTF
>TRBD2|TRBV7-6|TRBJ2-1|.
TGTGCCAGCAGGGGGACTACCTACAATGAGCAGTTCTTC
CASRGTTYNEQFF
>TRBD1|TRBV9|TRBJ2-1|.
TGTGCCAGCAGCCCCCCACAGGGGCTTGAGCAGTTCTTC
CASSPPQGLEQFF
>.|TRBV15|TRBJ1-3|.
TGTGCCACCAGCAGAGAGTGGGGGAGCTCTGGAAACACCATATATTTT
CATSREWGSSGNTIYF
>.|TRBV11-2|TRBJ1-1|.
TGTGCCAGCAGCTTCTGGGAAAGGAACACTGAAGCTTTCTTT
CASSFWERNTEAFF
>.|TRBV6-5|TRBJ1-2|once
TGTGCCAGCAGTTACGGGGGCGCCAGCTACACCTTC
CASSYGGASYTF
>TRBD2|TRBV11-2|TRBJ2-7|once
TGTGCCAGCAGCCTAGGACTAGCGGGAATCCACGAGCAGTACTTC
CASSLGLAGIHEQYF
>TRBD2|TRBV9|TRBJ2-1|.
TGTGCCAGCAGCGCTAGCGGGAGTGGTTACAATGAGCAGTTCTTC
CASSASGSGYNEQFF
>.|TRBV11-2|TRBJ1-1|.
TGTGCCAGCAGCCCTCCAATGGGGTGGTCGAACACTGAAGCTTTCTTT
CASSPPMGWSNTEAFF
>.|TRBV7-2|TRBJ2-2|once
TGTGCCAGCAGCTTATTTGGGGCGAAACTGGACACCGGGGAGCTGTTTTTT
CASSLFGAKLDTGELFF
>.|TRBV11-2|TRBJ2-3|.
TGTGCCAGCAGTCAAGGGGATACGCAGTATTTT
CASSQGDTQYF
>.|TRBV5-6|TRBJ1-2|.
TGTGCCAGCAGCTTGAGGATATCCGTTTTCCGATATGGCTACACCTTC
CASSLRISVFRYGYTF
>.|TRBV9|TRBJ1-5|.
TGTGCCAGCAGCGTAGGAGGGGAAGTCAATCAGCCCCAGCATTTT
CASSVGGEVNQPQHF
>.|TRBV7-8|TRBJ1-1|.
TGTGCCAGCAGCGTAGGTAACACTGAAGCTTTCTTT
CASSVGNTEAFF
>TRBD2|TRBV5-1|TRBJ2-2|.
TGCGCCAGCAGCTTGGAGGCGGGAGGTCTTCTGAACACCGGGGAGCTGTTTTTT
CASSLEAGGLLNTGELFF
>.|TRBV11-3|TRBJ2-5|.
TGTGCCAGCAGCCAGGGACCAGGAGAGACCCAGTACTTC
CASSQGPGETQYF
>.|TRBV27|TRBJ1-1|.
TGTGCCAGCAGTCGGAACAGGGACGGCACTGAAGCTTTCTTT
CASSRNRDGTEAFF
>.|TRBV30|TRBJ2-1|.
TGTGCCTGGACCCAAGCGGACTCCTACAATGAGCAGTTCTTC
CAWTQADSYNEQFF
>TRBD2|TRBV5-4|TRBJ2-7|.
TGTGCCAGCAGCCGCAATAAACTAGCGGAGCCCTACGAGCAGTACTTC
CASSRNKLAEPYEQYF
>.|TRBV30|TRBJ2-7|.
TGTGCCTGGAGTCCCCCTCGAGGGAAACAGTACTTC
CAWSPPRGKQYF
>.|TRBV12-5|TRBJ2-2|.
TGTGCTAGTGGTTTGGTACAGGACTCGCTTATCAACACCGGGGAGCTGTTTTTT
CASGLVQDSLINTGELFF
>TRBD1|TRBV7-6|TRBJ1-3|.
TGTGCCAGCAGCTTCCAGGACAGGGGATCGGGAAACACCATATATTTT
CASSFQDRGSGNTIYF
>TRBD2|TRBV7-9|TRBJ2-1|.
TGTGCCAGCAGCCTAGCGGGAGAACTCAATGAGCAGTTCTTC
CASSLAGELNEQFF
>TRBD2|TRBV7-6|TRBJ2-7|.
TGTGCCAGCAGCCCGGGACTAGCGGGAAATGAATACTCCTACGAGCAGTACTTC
CASSPGLAGNEYSYEQYF
>.|TRBV28|TRBJ2-7|once
TGTGCCAGCAAATTAGAGGGTCCCCTTAGCGCTTATCGGACCTACGAGCAGTACTTC
CASKLEGPLSAYRTYEQYF
>.|TRBV27|TRBJ1-5|.
TGTGCCAGCAGTCCGACGCCCGGGACCGTGGTCGATCAGCCCCAGCATTTT
CASSPTPGTVVDQPQHF
>.|TRBV10-3|TRBJ2-2|.
TGTGCCATCAGTGAGTCGAGTCTAGTGAGGCGTACCGGGGAGCTGTTTTTT
CAISESSLVRRTGELFF
>.|TRBV7-9|TRBJ2-5|once
TGTGCCAGCAGCCCCCGGTCTAGCGCCCAAGAGACCCAGTACTTC
CASSPRSSAQETQYF
>TRBD1|TRBV5-1|TRBJ1-1|.
TGCGCCAGCAGCCAGGGGGCGCCGGGCTCTGAAGCTTTCTTT
CASSQGAPGSEAFF
>TRBD2|TRBV5-1|TRBJ2-7|.
TGCGCCAGCAGCTTGGGTCGTACGGGAGGGCCATTTGGCGAGCAGTACTTC
CASSLGRTGGPFGEQYF
>.|TRBV7-6|TRBJ2-2|.
TGTGCCAGCAGCGCCTATAGCCGTGGTGGAAACACCGGGGAGCTGTTTTTT
CASSAYSRGGNTGELFF
>.|TRBV28|TRBJ2-2|.
TGTGCCAGCAGCGGACAGTTTCCCGGGGAGCTGTTTTTT
CASSGQFPGELFF
>.|TRBV19|TRBJ1-3|.
TGTGCCAGTAGTATAACAGCGTTCTCTGGAAACACCATATATTTT
CASSITAFSGNTIYF
>TRBD2|TRBV7-6|TRBJ2-7|.
TGTGCCAGCAGCTTCCCACCCCGGGGGGGGGACGAGCAGTACTTC
CASSFPPRGGDEQYF
>.|TRBV21-1|TRBJ2-5|.
TGTGCCAGCAGCAAGGAGCGGCAACAAGAGACCCAGTACTTC
CASSKERQQETQYF
>.|TRBV10-1|TRBJ2-3|.
TGCGCCAGCAGTGGATGGGGAGCTAGCACAGATACGCAGTATTTT
CASSGWGASTDTQYF
>.|TRBV27|TRBJ2-1|few
TGTGCCAGCAGTTTATTAGGAGACTACAATGAGCAGTTCTTC
CASSLLGDYNEQFF
>.|TRBV28|TRBJ1-4|once
TGTGCCAGCAGTTTATTAGACCGGACGGATGCAACTAATGAAAAACTGTTTTTT
CASSLLDRTDATNEKLFF
>TRBD2|TRBV4-1|TRBJ2-1|.
TGCGCCAGCAGCCGACTAGCGGATTCCTACAATGAGCAGTTCTTC
CASSRLADSYNEQFF
>.|TRBV7-9|TRBJ1-1|.
TGTGCCAGCAGCTCAGGACAGTTGAACACTGAAGCTTTCTTT
CASSSGQLNTEAFF
>TRBD1|TRBV5-4|TRBJ2-3|.
TGTGCCAGCAGCTTGTGGGACAGGGACGCAGATACGCAGTATTTT
CASSLWDRDADTQYF
>TRBD1|TRBV7-9|TRBJ1-4|.
TGTGCCAGCAGCCATCCCAGGGGGACTAATGAAAAACTGTTTTTT
CASSHPRGTNEKLFF